The 16 T cell receptor beta chains presented below share a single source sample, sequenced in a study of cytomegalovirus exposure and HLA in healthy donors. The primer mix had 60 Vbeta and 13 Jbeta primers. The assay was immunoSEQ multiplex PCR, and TCRdb's table has in-frame clones only and misses some. The sample has over 65,000 clones; around 80% are singletons. The sequencing input was PBMCs. Source of these receptors: a woman in her 30s in good health and CMV-seropositive.

The chain is built from TRBV7-3 and TRBJ2-5; D is ambiguous. V shed 0 bases and J shed 5 bases, with 13 bases lying between them. The germline gives CDR1 SGHTA, CDR2 FQGTGA. The CDR3 covers 15 residues. CDR3 nucleotide sequence: TGTGCCAGCAGCTTAACGGCTACGGGTGGGGAGACCCAGTACTTC. It specifies CASSLTATGGETQYF.

The chain has TRBV7-6 and TRBJ2-2; 7 nucleotides align to TRBD2. CDR3 size: 16 residues. With 7 bases clipped from V and 3 bases from J, the junction kept 11 bases outside the gene matches. Germline lookup yields CDR1 SGHVS and CDR2 FNYEAQ. CDR3 region: CASTLLAGDYTGELFF. In DNA form, the CDR3 reads TGTGCCAGCACCCTACTGGCGGGAGATTACACCGGGGAGCTGTTTTTT.

This rearrangement joins TRBV5-1 to TRBJ2-1; D is uncertain. CDR3 length equals 14 residues. Germline-derived CDR1 and CDR2 are SGHRS and YFSETQ. The V and J ends lost 0 bases and 6 bases respectively, with 10 bases between them. CDR3 in DNA: TGCGCCAGCAGCTTGGTAGACTTGGTCAATGAGCAGTTCTTC. Protein sequence: CASSLVDLVNEQFF.

This chain uses TRBV28 with TRBJ1-2; 9 bases are shared with TRBD1. Germline V gene data show CDR1 as MDHEN and CDR2 as SYDVKM. Losses at the gene ends were 5 bases for V and 2 bases for J; bases not matched to a gene: 6. This CDR3 has 15 amino acids. This CDR3 is CASSVGGTGNYGYTF. The CDR3 DNA reads as TGTGCCAGCAGTGTCGGAGGGACAGGGAACTATGGCTACACCTTC.

V gene TRBV4-2 combines with J gene TRBJ2-3; TRBD2 matches at 9 bases. Germline CDR1 is LGHNA and CDR2 is YNFKEQ. V gave up 8 bases and J gave up 4 bases; unmatched junction bases: 7. The CDR3 runs 14 residues. The CDR3 here is CASRRRGGADTQYF. CDR3 nucleotide sequence: TGTGCCAGCCGCCGCCGCGGGGGGGCAGATACGCAGTATTTT.

Within the sample, this clone is medium-sized. This sequence joins TRBV5-4 and TRBJ1-6; 8 bases line up with TRBD1. Per the germline V gene, CDR1 is SGHNT and CDR2 is YYREEE (reference sequence). V was pared by 2 bases and J by 8 bases, with 0 bases of the junction left unmatched. The CDR3 has 13 amino acids. The CDR3 sequence: CASSLQGDSPLHF. CDR3 sequence (DNA): TGTGCCAGCAGCTTACAGGGGGATTCACCCCTCCACTTT.

The CDR3: CASSFLLAGSYEQYF. The DNA of the CDR3 is TGTGCCAGCAGCTTCTTGCTAGCCGGATCCTACGAGCAGTACTTC. The chain is built from TRBV11-1 and TRBJ2-7; D is perhaps TRBD2 (5 bases). Trimming removed 3 bases at V and 1 base at J, with 13 bases between. The length of the CDR3 is 15 residues. Germline CDR1 reads SGHAT; CDR2 reads FQDESV (reference sequence).

The chain uses TRBV29-1 and TRBJ2-2; the D gene is possibly TRBD2 (5 bases). From germline, CDR1 is SQVTM and CDR2 ANQGSEA. V dropped 4 bases and J dropped 4 bases, with 7 bases sitting between them. The CDR3 extends over 12 amino acids. For the CDR3, the DNA is TGCAGCGTTGGGGCGGGCACCGGGGAGCTGTTTTTT. The encoded protein is CSVGAGTGELFF.

The chain couples TRBV7-9 to TRBJ2-2; the match to TRBD1 covers 10 bases. Trimming took 5 bases from V and 6 from J; bases not matched to a gene: 6. Germline-derived CDR1 and CDR2 are SEHNR and FQNEAQ (reference sequence). CDR3 length: 15 amino acids. In DNA, the CDR3 is TGTGCCAGCAGCGGGCGACAGGGGGCATCCGGGGAGCTGTTTTTT. This encodes CASSGRQGASGELFF.

The chain is built from TRBV5-6 and TRBJ2-7; a weak D match, TRBD2 (5 bases). V gave up 0 bases and J gave up 1 base, with 8 bases separating them. CDR1 and CDR2 from the germline V gene are SGHDT and YYEEEE. The CDR3 is made up of 14 amino acids. The DNA of the CDR3 is TGTGCCAGCAGCTTGGGGGAGACTTCCTACGAGCAGTACTTC. This sequence encodes CASSLGETSYEQYF.

The chain couples TRBV28 to TRBJ2-2; 8 bases match TRBD1. J was trimmed by 6 bases and V by 8 bases; bases with no gene match: 5. The CDR3 has 13 amino acids. CDR1 and CDR2 (germline): MDHEN, SYDVKM. CDR3 nucleotide sequence: TGTGCCAGCGGACAGGGATTTCCCGGGGAGCTGTTTTTT. This codes for CASGQGFPGELFF. The whole variable domain, remainder taken from reference TRBV28 and TRBJ2-2, is DVKVTQSSRYLVKRTGEKVFLECVQDMDHENMFWYRQDPGLGLRLIYFSYDVKMKEKGDIPEGYSVSREKKERFSLILESASTNQTSMYLCASGQGFPGELFFGEGSRLTVL.

The V and J genes are TRBV5-1 and TRBJ2-1; TRBD2 aligns across 9 bases. The J segment lost 4 bases and the V segment lost 2 bases, leaving 7 bases of the junction unmatched. The CDR3 is 16 residues long. Germline-derived CDR1 and CDR2 are SGHRS and YFSETQ. The CDR3 sequence is CASSFQPSGMYNEQFF. For the CDR3, the DNA is TGCGCCAGCAGCTTCCAACCTAGCGGGATGTACAATGAGCAGTTCTTC.

The chain couples TRBV2 to TRBJ2-7; a weak D match, TRBD2 (6 bases). The germline V gene has CDR1 SNHLY and CDR2 FYNNEI. The V gene lost 3 bases and the J gene lost 6 bases, with 12 bases spanning the gap. This CDR3 contains 13 residues. As DNA, the CDR3 is TGTGCCAGCAGTGAGGCTAGCGCGGCCGAGCAGTACTTC. Its translation: CASSEASAAEQYF.

The chain recombines TRBV4-2 with TRBJ2-5, with 8 bases aligning to TRBD2. CDR3 size: 15 residues. The germline CDR1 and CDR2 sequences are LGHNA and YNFKEQ. With V trimmed by 0 bases and J by 5 bases, 5 bases remained unmatched. CDR3 nucleotide sequence: TGTGCCAGCAGCCAAGATCCGGGAGGGGTTGAGACCCAGTACTTC. Residues: CASSQDPGGVETQYF.

V and J are TRBV9 and TRBJ2-1, with a possible D match to TRBD2 (7 bases). Looked up from germline, CDR1 is SGDLS and CDR2 is YYNGEE. This CDR3 is built from 16 residues. Trimming stripped 5 bases from V and 7 bases from J, with 22 bases between. In nucleotides, the CDR3 is TGTGCCAGCAGTGAGGGGGGGGAGGGCACTGGTAATGAGCAGTTCTTC. Protein product: CASSEGGEGTGNEQFF.

The chain carries TRBV25-1 and TRBJ2-7; TRBD1 is a possible D gene (5 bases). The V and J ends lost 4 bases and 4 bases respectively, with 14 bases between them. Germline lookup yields CDR1 MGHDK and CDR2 SYGVNS. The CDR3 covers 14 residues. CDR3 in amino acids: CASSVGETRYEQYF. The CDR3 bases are TGTGCCAGCAGTGTAGGGGAAACACGATACGAGCAGTACTTC.